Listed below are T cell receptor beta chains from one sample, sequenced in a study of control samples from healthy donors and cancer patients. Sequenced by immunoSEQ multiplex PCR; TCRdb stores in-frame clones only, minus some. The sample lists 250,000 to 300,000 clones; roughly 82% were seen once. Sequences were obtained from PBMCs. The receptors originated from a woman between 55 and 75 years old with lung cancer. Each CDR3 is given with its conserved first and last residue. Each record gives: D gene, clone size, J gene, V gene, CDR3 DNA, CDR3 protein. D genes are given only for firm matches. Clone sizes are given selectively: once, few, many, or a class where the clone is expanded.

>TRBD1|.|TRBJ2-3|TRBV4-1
TGCGCCAGCAGCCTACAGGGGAGTAGCACAGATACGCAGTATTTT
CASSLQGSSTDTQYF
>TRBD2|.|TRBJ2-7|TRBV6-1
TGTGCCAGCAGTGAATCGGTGTCTAGCGGCTCCTACGAGCAGTACTTC
CASSESVSSGSYEQYF
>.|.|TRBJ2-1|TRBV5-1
TGCGCCAGCAGCCCGGATGGATTTTCCTACAATGAGCAGTTCTTC
CASSPDGFSYNEQFF
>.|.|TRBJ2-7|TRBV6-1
TGTGCCAGCAGTGAACCTCCCTCCTACGAGCAGTACTTC
CASSEPPSYEQYF
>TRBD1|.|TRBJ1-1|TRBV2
TGTGCCAGCAACCTACAGGGGGGGAACACTGAAGCTTTCTTT
CASNLQGGNTEAFF
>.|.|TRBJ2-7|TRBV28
TGTGCCAGCGGTGGAGCGGACGGCCTGGAGCAGTACTTC
CASGGADGLEQYF
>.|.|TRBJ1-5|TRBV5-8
TGTGCCAGCAGCCTCCGGGACCGAGTGGATCAGCCCCAGCATTTT
CASSLRDRVDQPQHF
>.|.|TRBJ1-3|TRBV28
TGTGCCAGCAGTTTGGGCCAGGGTACCTCTGGAAACACCATATATTTT
CASSLGQGTSGNTIYF
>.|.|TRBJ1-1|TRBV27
TGTGCCAGCAGTTTGCGGGGGAGCCCTGAAGCTTTCTTT
CASSLRGSPEAFF
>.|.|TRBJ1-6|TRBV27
TGTGCCAGCAGTTTGACAACAGGGTTAGGTTCACCCCTCCACTTT
CASSLTTGLGSPLHF
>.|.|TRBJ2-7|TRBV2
TGTGCCAGCAGTGAACGGTACGAGCAGTACTTC
CASSERYEQYF
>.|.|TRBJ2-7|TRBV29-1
TGCAGCGTCCTCCCAGGGACCGACGAGCAGTACTTC
CSVLPGTDEQYF
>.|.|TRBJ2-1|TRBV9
TGTGCCAGCAGCGCCCCGGCGGGGAATGAGCAGTTCTTC
CASSAPAGNEQFF
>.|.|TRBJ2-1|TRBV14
TGTGCCAGCAGCCAAGCACCCTGGGGTCACAATGAGCAGTTCTTC
CASSQAPWGHNEQFF
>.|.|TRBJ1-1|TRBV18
TGTGCCAGCTCACCAGTCAGGACAGCGAACACTGAAGCTTTCTTT
CASSPVRTANTEAFF
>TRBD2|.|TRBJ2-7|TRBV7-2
TGTGCCAGCAGCCCGGGTACTAGCGGGAGGCGACCTTACTTC
CASSPGTSGRRPYF
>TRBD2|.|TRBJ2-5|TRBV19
TGTGCCAGTAGGGCAGCGGGGTACCAAGAGACCCAGTACTTC
CASRAAGYQETQYF
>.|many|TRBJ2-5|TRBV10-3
TGTGCCATCAGTGAGCCTCAAGAGACCCAGTACTTC
CAISEPQETQYF
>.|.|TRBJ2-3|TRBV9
TGTGCCAGCAGCGTAGAAGGCACAGATACGCAGTATTTT
CASSVEGTDTQYF
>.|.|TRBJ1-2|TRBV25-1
TGTGCCAGCAGCAGGACGGCGGCATTGGATGGCTACACCTTC
CASSRTAALDGYTF
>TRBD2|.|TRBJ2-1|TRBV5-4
TGTGCCAGCAGCTTGTGGGCAGCGGGAGGGGGCAATGAGCAGTTCTTC
CASSLWAAGGGNEQFF
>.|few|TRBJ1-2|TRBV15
TGTGCCACCAGCAGAGATCAGGGACCCTATGGCTACACCTTC
CATSRDQGPYGYTF
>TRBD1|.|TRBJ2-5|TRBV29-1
TGCAGCGTTGAGCAGGGGGCTGAGACCCAGTACTTC
CSVEQGAETQYF
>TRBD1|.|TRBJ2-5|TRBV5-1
TGCGCCAGCAGTTACGACAGGGACGAGACCCAGTACTTC
CASSYDRDETQYF
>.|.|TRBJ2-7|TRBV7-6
TGTGCCAGCAGCTTATATGAACACCAGAGCTCCTACGAGCAGTACTTC
CASSLYEHQSSYEQYF
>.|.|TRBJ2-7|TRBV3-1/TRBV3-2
TGTGCCAGCAGCCAATATTGGTTCGAGCAGTACTTC
CASSQYWFEQYF
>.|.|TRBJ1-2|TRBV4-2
TGTGCCAGCAGCCCTGTCGTGGGTGGAACTAACTATGGCTACACCTTC
CASSPVVGGTNYGYTF
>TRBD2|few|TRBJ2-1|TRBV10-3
TGTGCCATCAGTGAGTCGAGGAGCAGCGGGAGCTACAATGAGCAGTTCTTC
CAISESRSSGSYNEQFF
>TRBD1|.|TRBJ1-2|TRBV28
TGTGCCAGCAGATCAGGGGGCACCTATGGCTACACCTTC
CASRSGGTYGYTF
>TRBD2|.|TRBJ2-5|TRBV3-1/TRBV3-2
TGTGCCAGCAGCCGGACTAGCGGGAGTACACAAGAGACCCAGTACTTC
CASSRTSGSTQETQYF
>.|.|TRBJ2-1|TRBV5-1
TGCGCCAGCAGCCAACTAACTACGGGTCGCGACAATGAGCAGTTCTTC
CASSQLTTGRDNEQFF
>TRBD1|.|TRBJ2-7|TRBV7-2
TGTGCCAGCAGCTTAAACGGGGACAGGGTTGGCGAGCAGTACTTC
CASSLNGDRVGEQYF
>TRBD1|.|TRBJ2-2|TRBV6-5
TGTGCCAGCAGTTTGGGGACAGGGTATAGCGGGGAGCTGTTTTTT
CASSLGTGYSGELFF
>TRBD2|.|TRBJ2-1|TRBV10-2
TGCGCCAGCGGGACTAGCGGGGGGGTAAATGAGCAGTTCTTC
CASGTSGGVNEQFF
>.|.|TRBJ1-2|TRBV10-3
TGTGCCATCACGCCAGCGACTAACTATGGCTACACCTTC
CAITPATNYGYTF
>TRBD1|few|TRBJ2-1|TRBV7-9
TGTGCCAGCAGCTTATCCCGACAGGGGAATGAGCAGTTCTTC
CASSLSRQGNEQFF
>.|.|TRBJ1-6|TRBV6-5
TGTGCCAGCAGTTACTTCGATTCACCCCTCCACTTT
CASSYFDSPLHF
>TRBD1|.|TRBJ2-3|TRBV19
TGTGCCAGTAGTAAGGACAGGGTCACAGATACACAGTATTTT
CASSKDRVTDTQYF
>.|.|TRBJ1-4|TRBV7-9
TGTGCCAGCACCCCAGGCAGCACCGAAAAACTGTTTTTT
CASTPGSTEKLFF
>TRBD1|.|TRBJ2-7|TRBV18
TGTGCCAGCTCACCGGGGGCGGGACAGGGATCCTACGAGCAGTACTTC
CASSPGAGQGSYEQYF
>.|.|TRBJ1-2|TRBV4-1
TGCGCCAGCAGCCCGCAGGGTTCCGGGACGGCGATTAACTATGGCTACACCTTC
CASSPQGSGTAINYGYTF
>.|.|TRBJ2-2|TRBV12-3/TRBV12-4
TGTGCCAGCAGTTTAGAGGTGGGGGAGCTGTTTTTT
CASSLEVGELFF
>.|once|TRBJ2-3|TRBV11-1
TGTGCCAGCAGCTTAACAAGGTCCCAGGATACGCAGTATTTT
CASSLTRSQDTQYF
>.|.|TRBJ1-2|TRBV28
TGTGCCAGCAGCCCGTCCTCCCCCTATGGCTACACCTTC
CASSPSSPYGYTF